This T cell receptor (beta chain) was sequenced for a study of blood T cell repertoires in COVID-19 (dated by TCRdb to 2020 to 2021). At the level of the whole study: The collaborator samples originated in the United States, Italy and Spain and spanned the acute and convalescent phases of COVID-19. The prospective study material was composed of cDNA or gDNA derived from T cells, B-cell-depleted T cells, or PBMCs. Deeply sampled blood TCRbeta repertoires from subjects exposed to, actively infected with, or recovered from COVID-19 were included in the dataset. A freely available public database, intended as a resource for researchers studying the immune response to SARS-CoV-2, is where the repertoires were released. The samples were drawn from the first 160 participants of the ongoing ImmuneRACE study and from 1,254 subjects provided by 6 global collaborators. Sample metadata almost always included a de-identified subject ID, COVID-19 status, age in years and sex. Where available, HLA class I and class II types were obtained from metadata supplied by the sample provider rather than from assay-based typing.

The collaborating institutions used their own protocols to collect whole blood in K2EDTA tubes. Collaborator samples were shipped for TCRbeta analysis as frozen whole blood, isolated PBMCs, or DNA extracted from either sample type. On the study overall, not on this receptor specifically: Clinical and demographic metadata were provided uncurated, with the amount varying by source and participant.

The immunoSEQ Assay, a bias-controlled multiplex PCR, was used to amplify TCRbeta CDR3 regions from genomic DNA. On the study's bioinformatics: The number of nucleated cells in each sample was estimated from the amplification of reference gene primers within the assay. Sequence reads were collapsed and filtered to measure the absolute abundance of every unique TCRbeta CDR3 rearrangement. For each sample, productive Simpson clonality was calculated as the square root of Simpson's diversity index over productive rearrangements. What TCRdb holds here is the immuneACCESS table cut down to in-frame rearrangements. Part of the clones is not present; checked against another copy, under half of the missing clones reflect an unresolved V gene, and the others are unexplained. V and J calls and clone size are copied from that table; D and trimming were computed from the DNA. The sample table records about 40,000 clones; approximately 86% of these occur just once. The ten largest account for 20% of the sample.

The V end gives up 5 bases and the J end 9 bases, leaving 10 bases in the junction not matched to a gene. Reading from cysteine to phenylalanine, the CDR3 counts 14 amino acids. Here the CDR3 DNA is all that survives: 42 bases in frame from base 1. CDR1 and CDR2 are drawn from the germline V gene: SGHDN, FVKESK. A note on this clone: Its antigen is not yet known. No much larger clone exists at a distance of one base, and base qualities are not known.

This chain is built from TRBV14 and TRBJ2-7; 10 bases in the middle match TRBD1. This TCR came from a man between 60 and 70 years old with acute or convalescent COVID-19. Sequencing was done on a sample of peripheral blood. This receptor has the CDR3 CASSSTRTGGTQYF. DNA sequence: TGTGCCAGCAGCTCCACCCGGACAGGGGGTACGCAGTACTTC.